These T cell receptor beta chains were read from a single sample in a study of blood T cells in healthy people across ages. A single record per CDR3 protein comes from TCRdb applying MiXCR to the 5' RACE reads. The sample has 1.6 million or so distinct CDR3 sequences; about 35% are singletons. Source material: blood. Receptor source: a woman in her thirties in good health. The CDR3 runs from the conserved cysteine through the conserved F or W. The D gene is left open where the match is weak. The size of a clone is reported for some rows only, either as once, few or many, or as a class for expanded clones.

size	V	J	D	DNA	CDR3
many	TRBV10-3	TRBJ2-7	TRBD1	TGTGCCATCAGATCCTCAGGGGGCCACTACGAGCAGTACTTC	CAIRSSGGHYEQYF
-	TRBV30	TRBJ1-2	-	TGTGCCTCAGCCGAGAAGGGGCGCCGGGATGGCTACACCTTC	CASAEKGRRDGYTF
-	TRBV20-1	TRBJ2-7	-	TGCAGTGCTAGAGGTAATGGGTTTCCCGAGCAGTACTTC	CSARGNGFPEQYF
-	TRBV10-3	TRBJ1-5	-	TGTGCCATCAGCCAGACACTCTATAGCAATCAGCCCCAGCATTTT	CAISQTLYSNQPQHF
many	TRBV29-1	TRBJ2-7	-	TGCAGCGTCGGACAAGGGTCTTCCTACGAGCAGTACTTC	CSVGQGSSYEQYF
few	TRBV7-9	TRBJ2-2	-	TGTGCCAGCAGCTTAGGAGGTTGGGGCACCGGGGAGCTGTTTTTT	CASSLGGWGTGELFF
-	TRBV9	TRBJ2-3	-	TGTGCCAGCAGCGTAGATTCCCACAGGACAGATACGCAGTATTTT	CASSVDSHRTDTQYF
few	TRBV15	TRBJ1-5	-	TGTGCCACCAGCAGAGTGAATCAGCCCCAGCATTTT	CATSRVNQPQHF
few	TRBV5-1	TRBJ2-1	-	TGCGCCAGCAGCTTGGAAATATACAGGGCTGAGCAGTTCTTC	CASSLEIYRAEQFF
few	TRBV7-9	TRBJ2-7	TRBD1	TGTGCCAGCAGCCCGGGACAGGGCTTTCACGAGCAGTACTTC	CASSPGQGFHEQYF
few	TRBV5-1	TRBJ2-1	-	TGCGCCAGCAGCTCCCGCCGGTCTATAGATGAGCAGTTCTTC	CASSSRRSIDEQFF
-	TRBV12-3/TRBV12-4	TRBJ1-5	TRBD1	TGTGCCAGCAGTTGGGGACAGGGGGCAAATCAGCCCCAGCATTTT	CASSWGQGANQPQHF
few	TRBV28	TRBJ2-4	-	TGTGCCAGCAGTATTCAGAAAAACATTCAGTACTTC	CASSIQKNIQYF
-	TRBV21-1	TRBJ2-7	-	TGTGCCAGCAGCAAAAAAGGGCGACAGGGCCACTACGAGCAGTACTTC	CASSKKGRQGHYEQYF
-	TRBV12-3/TRBV12-4	TRBJ2-3	TRBD2	TGTGCCAGCGGACGGGGGGGCGGGAGAGCAGATACGCAGTATTTT	CASGRGGGRADTQYF
-	TRBV5-1	TRBJ1-1	-	TGCGCCAGCAGCTTTCAAGAGGACACTGAAGCTTTCTTT	CASSFQEDTEAFF
-	TRBV30	TRBJ2-5	-	TGTGCCTGGAGTGTAGGCGGGAAGGTAGGAGAGACCCAGTACTTC	CAWSVGGKVGETQYF
-	TRBV3-1	TRBJ1-2	-	TGTGCCAGCAGCCAAGGGCCCTATAACTATGGCTACACCTTC	CASSQGPYNYGYTF
once	TRBV19	TRBJ2-1	-	TGTGCCAGTAGCATCCAGACGTTTCCCACCTACAATGAGCAGTTCTTC	CASSIQTFPTYNEQFF
-	TRBV12-3/TRBV12-4	TRBJ2-1	-	TGTGCCAGCAGTTCCCTCTCGACTGCCTCTGGGCAGTTCTTC	CASSSLSTASGQFF
few	TRBV27	TRBJ1-2	-	TGTGCCAGCAGTCCCTCGTTCGGGGAAGTTTGGGAGGGCTACACCTTC	CASSPSFGEVWEGYTF
few	TRBV6-1	TRBJ2-7	TRBD2	TGTGCCAGCAGCGGGGGAGCGGGAGCTCCGCGAGCCTACGAGCAGTACTTC	CASSGGAGAPRAYEQYF
many	TRBV4-2	TRBJ2-1	TRBD2	TGTGCCAGCAGCCCCGATCTTGGTAGCGGGAGCTCCTACAATGAGCAGTTCTTC	CASSPDLGSGSSYNEQFF
few	TRBV4-1	TRBJ1-2	-	TGCGCCAGCAGCCAAGATCCAGGGGAGAATGGCTACACCTTC	CASSQDPGENGYTF
-	TRBV4-1	TRBJ2-5	TRBD1	TGCGCCAGCAGCCAAGGAGGGGGACAGACCCAAGGGACCCAGTACTTC	CASSQGGGQTQGTQYF
few	TRBV20-1	TRBJ2-1	-	TGCAGTGCTCCTCGTAATAGCGCCAATGAGCAGTTCTTC	CSAPRNSANEQFF
many	TRBV29-1	TRBJ2-3	TRBD1	TGCAGCGGCCGGGACAGAAGCACAGATACGCAGTATTTT	CSGRDRSTDTQYF
few	TRBV27	TRBJ2-4	-	TGTGCCAGCAGCCAGGGATATGGAAACATTCAGTACTTC	CASSQGYGNIQYF
many	TRBV18	TRBJ1-1	-	TGTGCCAGCTCACCAGGGAACACTGAAGCTTTCTTT	CASSPGNTEAFF
-	TRBV18	TRBJ1-2	-	TGTGCCAGCTCCACCGGGACCGCAAATACTGGCTACACCTTC	CASSTGTANTGYTF
-	TRBV6-2/TRBV6-3	TRBJ2-3	-	TGTGCCAGCAGTTACGGGGCGGGGGACAGAGATACGCAGTATTTT	CASSYGAGDRDTQYF
many	TRBV20-1	TRBJ1-2	-	TGCAGTGCTCCAATGGGGCAGGACGATCAAACCTATGGCTACACCTTC	CSAPMGQDDQTYGYTF
-	TRBV20-1	TRBJ2-1	TRBD1	TGCAGTGCTAGATATCTGGGACAGGGGTATGAGCAGTTCTTC	CSARYLGQGYEQFF
-	TRBV7-3	TRBJ2-1	-	TGTGCCAGCAGTTTCTTGCCGGGAGCTTTGAATGAGCAGTTCTTC	CASSFLPGALNEQFF
-	TRBV6-1	TRBJ1-2	TRBD1	TGTGCCAGCAGTGGACGGTCAGGGGGTATCTATGGCTACACCTTC	CASSGRSGGIYGYTF
-	TRBV7-9	TRBJ1-6	TRBD1	TGTGCCAGCAGCTCGACCCGTGGGACAGGGGAATTTAATTCACCCCTCCACTTT	CASSSTRGTGEFNSPLHF
-	TRBV9	TRBJ2-1	-	TGTGCCAGCAGCGTAGGCGACTGGCTCTACAATGAGCAGTTCTTC	CASSVGDWLYNEQFF
few	TRBV20-1	TRBJ1-1	-	TGCAGTGCCAGGACCGGGGCCCTAGGAACTGAAGCTTTCTTT	CSARTGALGTEAFF
-	TRBV5-1	TRBJ1-5	-	TGCGCCAGCAGCTTGGAAAGGGGACAAGTCAATCAGCCCCAGCATTTT	CASSLERGQVNQPQHF
few	TRBV5-4	TRBJ2-7	TRBD2	TGTGCCAGCAGCTTGAGGACTAGTAGCGAGCAGTACTTC	CASSLRTSSEQYF
-	TRBV29-1	TRBJ1-2	-	TGCAGCGCAATCAGGAGCCCGTTGGGCCGCACCTTC	CSAIRSPLGRTF
few	TRBV10-3	TRBJ2-1	-	TGTGCCATCAGTGATCCTCTCGCTTTCCTCGGCCAGCAGTTCTTC	CAISDPLAFLGQQFF
few	TRBV20-1	TRBJ2-5	-	TGCAGTGCTCCGGGATTAGGAGAGACCCAGTACTTC	CSAPGLGETQYF
-	TRBV14	TRBJ2-1	-	TGTGCCAGCAGCCAGGGCTTACTAGCCCGGGGGCAGTTCTTC	CASSQGLLARGQFF
-	TRBV29-1	TRBJ1-2	-	TGCAGCGCTGTACAAGGAGGGCCCTATGGCTACACCTTC	CSAVQGGPYGYTF
-	TRBV29-1	TRBJ1-4	-	TGCAGCGCCTGGGACGGGGATGAAAAACTGTTTTTT	CSAWDGDEKLFF
few	TRBV4-2	TRBJ1-4	-	TGTGCCAGCAGCCAAGATCTTGGAGGAGCTAATGAAAAACTGTTTTTT	CASSQDLGGANEKLFF
few	TRBV9	TRBJ2-7	TRBD1	TGTGCCAGCAGCGTAGGAGGGGGACAGCGCGAGCAGTACTTC	CASSVGGGQREQYF
-	TRBV21-1	TRBJ2-1	-	TGTGCCAGCAGCAAAAAAGGACAGGGAAATGGATTTTACAATGAGCAGTTCTTC	CASSKKGQGNGFYNEQFF
-	TRBV4-1	TRBJ2-1	TRBD2	TGCGCCAGCAGCCAAGATCAGGTGGCGGGAGTAGTAAATGAGCAGTTCTTT	CASSQDQVAGVVNEQFF
-	TRBV5-1	TRBJ2-1	TRBD1	TGCGCCAGCAGTCAGGGACAGCCCAATGAGCAGTTCTTC	CASSQGQPNEQFF
-	TRBV25-1	TRBJ1-6	TRBD1	TGTGCCAGCAGTGGAGGGACAGGGCTCTCACCCCTCCACTTT	CASSGGTGLSPLHF
-	TRBV20-1	TRBJ2-2	TRBD2	TGCAGTGCCTGGACTAGCGGGGGGGCAGGCACCGGGGAGCTGTTTTTT	CSAWTSGGAGTGELFF
many	TRBV29-1	TRBJ1-2	-	TGCAGCGTCGAACAGGGTTCGATAGGCTACACCTTC	CSVEQGSIGYTF
-	TRBV6-1	TRBJ2-3	TRBD1	TGTGCCAGCAGTGAACGGGACAGGCGCACAGATACGCGGTATTTT	CASSERDRRTDTRYF
-	TRBV20-1	TRBJ2-3	TRBD2	TGCAGTGGACTAGCGGGGGACACAGATACGCAGTATTTT	CSGLAGDTDTQYF
-	TRBV2	TRBJ1-2	-	TGTGCCAGCAGTGCCAGGGGTGGCTACACCTTC	CASSARGGYTF
-	TRBV20-1	TRBJ2-3	-	TGCAGTGCTAGAGACCCTTCGGTAGCGGGCACAGATACGCAGTATTTT	CSARDPSVAGTDTQYF